The TCR beta chain under discussion was sequenced for a study of shared clonotypes between healthy human individuals. Profiled with immunoSEQ multiplex PCR; TCRdb holds only in-frame clones, not every one. This table has 550,000 to 600,000 clones, about 98% appearing once. Trimming stripped 4 bases from V and 3 bases from J, with 19 bases between. Germline CDR1 and CDR2: SGDLS and YYNGEE. The length of the CDR3 is 17 residues. CD8 cells classed as naive were CD45RO-negative and positively selected for CCR7, excluding terminally differentiated effector memory CD45RA+ cells. The V call is TRBV9, the J call TRBJ2-2; tentative D call: TRBD1 (6 bases). The sample was naive CD8+ T cells sorted from blood. This receptor was obtained from a man aged 25-45 years in good health. In DNA form, the CDR3 reads TGTGCCAGCAGCAAACCTCTGGGACATCCCGACACCGGGGAGCTGTTTTTT. Protein: CASSKPLGHPDTGELFF. Looking up the rest from reference TRBV9 and TRBJ2-2 gives the full variable domain: DSGVTQTPKHLITATGQRVTLRCSPRSGDLSVYWYQQSLDQGLQFLIQYYNGEERAKGNILERFSAQQFPDLHSELNLSSLELGDSALYFCASSKPLGHPDTGELFFGEGSRLTVL.